Following are 32 T cell receptor beta chains from one sample sequenced in a study of identical twins. Each CDR3 protein gets one entry after TCRdb re-called the 5' RACE reads with MiXCR. The table includes approximately 670,000 distinct CDR3 sequences, 5.5% to 6.5% detected once. The sequencing input was naive T cells sorted from blood. The source is a man aged 18 to 30 in good health.

The V call is TRBV20-1, the J call TRBJ2-1; TRBD1 matches at 7 bases. This CDR3 spans 13 amino acids. The V gene end was trimmed by 6 bases and the J gene end by 5 bases; junction bases not matched to a gene: 7. Germline CDR1 is DFQATT and CDR2 is SNEGSKA (reference sequence). The CDR3 sequence: CSATRQGNNEQFF. CDR3 sequence (DNA): TGCAGTGCCACAAGACAGGGAAACAATGAGCAGTTCTTC.

This clonotype was seen more than once but under ten times. The rearrangement joins TRBV20-1 to TRBJ2-1, with TRBD2 identical over 7 bases. The length of the CDR3 is 15 residues. Losses at the gene ends were 3 bases for V and 11 bases for J; bases not matched to a gene: 16. In germline, CDR1 is DFQATT, CDR2 SNEGSKA (reference sequence). In nucleotides, the CDR3 is TGCAGTGCTAGTGATATCGACCAATTAGCGGGCCAGCAGTTCTTC. Its protein product is CSASDIDQLAGQQFF.

Details on this clonotype: A much larger clone differs from this one at a single base, so this may be a read error. The chain couples TRBV20-1 to TRBJ2-3; a possible D gene is TRBD2 (5 bases). Germline V gives CDR1 DFQATT, CDR2 SNEGSKA (reference sequence). This CDR3 contains 12 residues. The CDR3, as DNA: TGCAGTACTAGAGACACTGCGGATACGCAGTATTTT. Translation gives CSTRDTADTQYF.

This clonotype was detected many times. The chain uses TRBV5-1 and TRBJ2-3; D uncertain. The CDR3 consists of 12 residues. V was shortened by 4 bases and J by 7 bases, with 10 bases between the two germline ends. Germline V CDR1 and CDR2: SGHRS, YFSETQ. CDR3 region: CASSVDGYTQYF. The CDR3 nucleotides read TGCGCCAGCAGCGTAGACGGATATACGCAGTATTTT.

V is TRBV5-1 and J is TRBJ2-5; the match to TRBD1 covers 9 bases. The CDR3 spans 17 residues. The trim removed 0 bases at V and 4 bases at J, leaving 10 bases unmatched. From germline, CDR1 is SGHRS and CDR2 YFSETQ. The DNA of the CDR3 is TGCGCCAGCAGCTTGGTTTTACAGGACAGGGGAGCAGAGACCCAGTACTTC. Translated, it gives CASSLVLQDRGAETQYF.

The chain uses TRBV29-1 and TRBJ2-3, with 7 bases lining up with TRBD1. Germline lookup yields CDR1 SQVTM and CDR2 ANQGSEA. V gave up 6 bases and J gave up 5 bases; unmatched junction bases: 2. This CDR3 region has 11 residues. CDR3 DNA: TGCAGCGTCACAGGGGTAGATACGCAGTATTTT. Translated: CSVTGVDTQYF.

This clonotype was seen at least ten times. The V and J genes are TRBV5-6 and TRBJ2-2; 11 positions match TRBD2. J lost 1 base, V lost 7 bases, and 9 bases had no gene match. The CDR3 spans 17 residues. Germline V gene sequence: CDR1 SGHDT, CDR2 YYEEEE. The CDR3 DNA reads TGTGCCAGCTGCATTCAGGGACTAGCGGAGAACACCGGGGAGCTGTTTTTT. Amino acid sequence: CASCIQGLAENTGELFF.

The rearrangement links TRBV4-1 to TRBJ1-2, with D perhaps matching TRBD1 (5 bases). Trimming left V 0 bases short and J 7 bases short, with 18 bases between. Germline V CDR1 and CDR2: MGHRA, YSYEKL. This CDR3 has 16 amino acids. The CDR3 coding sequence is TGCGCCAGCAGCCAAGACTCAGGGTTCCCGTCAGGTGGCTACACCTTC. Its protein product is CASSQDSGFPSGGYTF.

V is TRBV11-2 and J is TRBJ1-6; 9 bases are shared with TRBD1. Germline CDR1 reads SGHAT; CDR2 reads FQNNGV. The CDR3 spans 20 residues. The V segment lost 3 bases and the J segment 0 bases; nucleotides outside the gene matches: 12. This CDR3 is CASSLDVLGTGSSYNSPLHF. CDR3 in DNA: TGTGCCAGCAGCTTGGACGTGCTAGGGACAGGGAGCTCCTATAATTCACCCCTCCACTTT.

The chain carries TRBV24-1 and TRBJ2-1, with 13 positions matching TRBD2. Germline loops: CDR1 KGHDR, CDR2 SFDVKD. The J segment lost 4 bases and the V segment lost 9 bases, leaving 8 bases of the junction unmatched. The CDR3 contains 16 residues. The CDR3 region has the DNA TGTGCCACCTCGGGACTAGCGGGAAGAAATTACAATGAGCAGTTCTTC. Amino acid sequence: CATSGLAGRNYNEQFF.

At least ten counts were recorded for this clonotype. The chain recombines TRBV6-5 with TRBJ2-7, with D uncertain. V was trimmed by 4 bases and J by 2 bases, leaving 21 bases between them. Germline V gives CDR1 MNHEY, CDR2 SVGAGI. This CDR3 comprises 17 residues. CDR3 loop: CASSFSPRASLPYEQYF. CDR3 sequence (DNA): TGTGCCAGCAGTTTCTCCCCCCGAGCTAGTTTGCCCTACGAGCAGTACTTC.

In this sample, this clonotype turned up a few times. The chain uses TRBV6-1 and TRBJ1-6, with unresolved D. Germline CDR1 reads MNHNS; CDR2 reads SASEGT. The V end lost 7 bases, the J end lost 6 bases, and 13 bases lay between the germline ends. The length of the CDR3 is 14 residues. The CDR3 protein is CASTAQYLNSPLHF. In nucleotides, the CDR3 is TGTGCCAGCACCGCACAGTACCTTAATTCACCCCTCCACTTT.

The CDR3, as DNA: TGCAGTGCTAGAGGTGCAGGGGGTTACTACGAGCAGTACTTC. The encoded protein is CSARGAGGYYEQYF. The chain joins TRBV20-1 to TRBJ2-7, with 7 bases aligning to TRBD1. V shed 1 base and J 3 bases; nucleotides not matched to a gene: 6. Germline V gives CDR1 DFQATT, CDR2 SNEGSKA (reference sequence). This CDR3 has 14 residues.

There are a few counts of this clonotype. This chain uses TRBV5-1 with TRBJ2-5, with 8 nucleotides matching TRBD2. CDR1 and CDR2 from the germline V gene are SGHRS and YFSETQ. This CDR3 spans 15 amino acids. The J segment lost 5 bases and the V segment lost 5 bases, leaving 11 bases of the junction unmatched. The CDR3 DNA sequence: TGCGCCAGCAGTCCGGCGGGGGGCGCGGGGGAGACCCAGTACTTC. As protein: CASSPAGGAGETQYF.

This clonotype was seen ten or more times. The rearrangement joins TRBV12-3 or TRBV12-4 to TRBJ2-1; the match to TRBD2 covers 7 bases. Trimming took 4 bases from V and 6 from J; bases not matched to a gene: 3. CDR3 length: 13 amino acids. Here the CDR3 reads CASSYLAANEQFF. The CDR3 bases are TGTGCCAGCAGTTATCTAGCGGCCAATGAGCAGTTCTTC.

The chain combines TRBV5-1 with TRBJ2-5; D might be TRBD1 or TRBD2, each matching 6 bases. The germline CDR1 and CDR2 sequences are SGHRS and YFSETQ. The length of the CDR3 is 15 residues. Trimming cost V 3 bases and J 2 bases, with 14 bases left between them. The CDR3 loop reads CASSSGVGTQETQYF. The CDR3 DNA follows: TGCGCCAGCAGCTCGGGGGTAGGGACACAAGAGACCCAGTACTTC.

This clonotype was seen repeatedly, ten times or more. The V call is TRBV12-3 or TRBV12-4, the J call TRBJ1-4, with a possible D match to TRBD1 (5 bases). V was pared by 3 bases and J by 5 bases, with 7 bases between. The CDR3 runs 13 residues. CDR3 residues: CASSFGGNEKLFF. The CDR3 DNA reads as TGTGCCAGCAGTTTTGGGGGGAATGAAAAACTGTTTTTT.

This clonotype was detected ten times or more. The chain couples TRBV4-2 to TRBJ2-7; 7 bases are a match to TRBD2. This CDR3 is built from 15 residues. The germline gives CDR1 LGHNA, CDR2 YNFKEQ. J lost 0 bases, V lost 1 base, and 3 bases had no gene match. The CDR3 sequence is CASSQAGGSSYEQYF. As DNA, the CDR3 is TGTGCCAGCAGCCAAGCGGGAGGCAGCTCCTACGAGCAGTACTTC.

The chain links TRBV29-1 to TRBJ2-5; D not resolved. Trimming shortened V by 3 bases and J by 4 bases, and 21 bases separated the two germline ends. This CDR3 region has 16 residues. Germline CDR1 SQVTM, CDR2 ANQGSEA. DNA of the CDR3: TGCAGCGTTGACCCCCCCCGGTCACCAAGGGTAGAGACCCAGTACTTC. This sequence encodes CSVDPPRSPRVETQYF. Based on the CDR3 plus reference TRBV29-1 and TRBJ2-5, the full variable domain is SAVISQKPSRDICQRGTSLTIQCQVDSQVTMMFWYRQQPGQSLTLIATANQGSEATYESGFVIDKFPISRPNLTFSTLTVSNMSPEDSSIYLCSVDPPRSPRVETQYFGPGTRLLVL.

This clonotype was observed a handful of times. V and J are TRBV12-3 or TRBV12-4 and TRBJ2-7, with D possibly being TRBD2 (6 bases). V lost 0 bases and J 6 bases, leaving 15 bases between the germline ends. This CDR3 has 15 amino acids. CDR3 DNA sequence: TGTGCCAGCAGTTTAGCGCGGGGTTTCGGTGGCGAGCAGTACTTC. The encoded protein is CASSLARGFGGEQYF.

The V and J genes are TRBV20-1 and TRBJ2-5, with D unclear. Germline CDR1 is DFQATT and CDR2 is SNEGSKA (reference sequence). This CDR3 comprises 12 residues. Trimming left V 3 bases short and J 5 bases short, with 10 bases between. CDR3 loop: CSASRDGETQYF. CDR3 sequence (DNA): TGCAGTGCTAGTCGAGATGGGGAGACCCAGTACTTC.

This clonotype was recorded at least ten times. The chain is built from TRBV20-1 and TRBJ2-7; 12 bases are shared with TRBD2. There are 15 residues in the CDR3. The germline V gene encodes CDR1 DFQATT and CDR2 SNEGSKA (reference sequence). Germline trimming cut 5 bases from V and 4 bases from J; bases unmatched to any gene: 9. CDR3 sequence: CSAEIRGTSGYEQYV. CDR3 DNA: TGCAGTGCTGAGATCAGGGGGACTAGCGGGTACGAGCAGTACGTC.

CDR3 sequence: CASRETGGELSGANVLTF. CDR3 nucleotides: TGTGCCAGCAGGGAAACAGGGGGCGAACTCTCTGGGGCCAACGTCCTGACTTTC. The chain joins TRBV2 to TRBJ2-6; 9 nucleotides align to TRBD1. The CDR3 totals 18 residues. Germline CDR1 and CDR2: SNHLY and FYNNEI. After removal of 6 bases from V and 0 bases from J, the junction contained 9 bases not matched to a gene.

This clonotype was found many times. The gene calls are TRBV7-2 and TRBJ2-1; 10 nucleotides agree with TRBD1. Germline trimming cut 8 bases from V and 9 bases from J; bases unmatched to any gene: 10. The length of the CDR3 is 14 residues. Germline V lookup: CDR1 SGHTA, CDR2 FQGNSA. The CDR3 loop reads CASRQGQGTSEQFF. The CDR3 DNA sequence: TGTGCCAGCCGCCAGGGACAGGGGACGTCTGAGCAGTTCTTC.

V usage is TRBV19 and J usage is TRBJ2-3; 7 nucleotides match TRBD2. The CDR3 loop spans 16 amino acids. Germline V gene sequence: CDR1 LNHDA, CDR2 SQIVND (reference sequence). Trimming removed 3 bases from V and 3 bases from J; junction bases left unmatched: 9. CDR3 DNA: TGTGCCAGTAGTATTACCGGTGCGGGAGTTACAGATACGCAGTATTTT. Translating gives CASSITGAGVTDTQYF.

This clonotype was recorded a few times. This rearrangement joins TRBV3-1 to TRBJ2-3; D assignment may be TRBD1 or TRBD2 (5 bases each). V lost 3 bases and J 0 bases, leaving 13 bases between the germline ends. The V gene's germline CDR1 is LGHDT and CDR2 YNNKEL (reference sequence). CDR3 size: 16 residues. Here the CDR3 reads CASSHGGPFSTDTQYF. Written as DNA, the CDR3 is TGTGCCAGCAGCCATGGGGGTCCCTTTAGCACAGATACGCAGTATTTT.

The V call is TRBV24-1, the J call TRBJ2-1, with 10 bases that match TRBD2. With V trimmed by 4 bases and J by 1 base, 6 bases remained unmatched. CDR3 length: 17 amino acids. CDR1 and CDR2 (germline): KGHDR, SFDVKD. In DNA form, the CDR3 reads TGTGCCACCAGTGACGGGACTAGCGTGTATTCCTACAATGAGCAGTTCTTC. Translating gives CATSDGTSVYSYNEQFF.

The rearrangement links TRBV30 to TRBJ1-2; 7 bases match TRBD1. The ends lost 0 bases at V and 4 bases at J; junction bases unmatched: 8. The length of the CDR3 is 15 residues. The germline V gene encodes CDR1 GTSNPN and CDR2 SVGIG (reference sequence). In nucleotides, the CDR3 is TGTGCCTGGAGTGTAATAGCGGCAGGGGGCTATGGCTACACCTTC. It specifies CAWSVIAAGGYGYTF.

This clonotype was detected many times. The chain uses TRBV2 and TRBJ2-1; the match to TRBD2 covers 7 bases. There are 14 residues in the CDR3. CDR1 and CDR2 (germline): SNHLY, FYNNEI. V gave up 11 bases and J gave up 0 bases; unmatched junction bases: 7. CDR3 nucleotide sequence: TGTGCCGGACTAGACGACTTCTCCTACAATGAGCAGTTCTTC. Residues: CAGLDDFSYNEQFF.

In nucleotides, the CDR3 is TGCGCCAGCAGCTTGGACCCAGGGGGAAACTACGAGCAGTACTTC. This gives the protein CASSLDPGGNYEQYF. This chain connects TRBV5-1 to TRBJ2-7, with 7 nucleotides matching TRBD1. Per the germline V gene, CDR1 is SGHRS and CDR2 is YFSETQ. The CDR3 is made up of 15 amino acids. Trimming at V came to 0 bases and at J to 3 bases, leaving 6 bases not matched to a gene.

The rearrangement joins TRBV28 to TRBJ2-1; D is unclear. This CDR3 is 13 amino acids long. V was shortened by 4 bases and J by 8 bases, with 12 bases between the two germline ends. The germline V gene has CDR1 MDHEN and CDR2 SYDVKM. This CDR3 is CASSSLGWDEQFF. The CDR3 region has the DNA TGTGCCAGCAGTTCTTTGGGTTGGGATGAGCAGTTCTTC.

This clonotype appeared a few times. The chain couples TRBV30 to TRBJ1-1; D unclear. CDR1 is GTSNPN and CDR2 is SVGIG in the germline V gene (reference sequence). Trimming stripped 1 base from V and 1 base from J, with 10 bases between. The CDR3 is made up of 14 amino acids. The CDR3 loop is CAWSDGRRNTEAFF. CDR3 in DNA: TGTGCCTGGAGTGACGGACGGCGGAACACTGAAGCTTTCTTT.